A selection of T cell receptor beta chains follows, all from one sample in a study of Ad26.COV2.S vaccination and SARS-CoV-2 variants. TCRdb's copy holds only in-frame clones and misses some; the assay was immunoSEQ multiplex PCR. The sample includes 85,000 to 95,000 clones, around 82% of them seen just once. The sequenced sample was peripheral blood, obtained after recovery from COVID-19. These receptors were collected from a human donor who had recovered from COVID-19. The CDR3 runs from the conserved cysteine through the conserved F or W. D genes are given only for firm matches. Expanded clones get a size class; other rows say once, few or many, or leave the size out.

j_call d_call v_call clone_size cdr3_nt cdr3_aa
TRBJ2-3 . TRBV29-1 few TGCAGCGTTGATGATACGCAGTATTTT CSVDDTQYF
TRBJ2-2 TRBD2 TRBV7-9 . TGTGCCAGCAGCCCCGGGAGGCGGACGAACACCGGGGAGCTGTTTTTT CASSPGRRTNTGELFF
TRBJ1-2 . TRBV5-4 once TGTGCCAGCAGCTTGGGACAGATTTCTTATGGCTACACCTTC CASSLGQISYGYTF
TRBJ2-7 . TRBV10-1 . TGCGCCAGCAGTGAGGGGTTAGCGATCTCCTACGAGCAGTACTTC CASSEGLAISYEQYF
TRBJ2-7 . TRBV6-5 . TGTGCCAGCAGCCTAAGGATACTCCCCGGGGATGAGCAGTACTTC CASSLRILPGDEQYF
TRBJ2-7 . TRBV20-1 . TGCAGTGCGAGTAGGGGGAGGGGCTACGAGCAGTACTTC CSASRGRGYEQYF
TRBJ1-4 TRBD1 TRBV6-5 . TGTGCCAGCAGCCCGGACAGGTTTGGAAAACTGTTTTTT CASSPDRFGKLFF
TRBJ2-5 . TRBV4-1 few TGCGCCAGCAGCCAGTTTGGGCTAGCTAAAGAGACCCAGTACTTC CASSQFGLAKETQYF
TRBJ1-1 . TRBV12-3/TRBV12-4 . TGTGCCAGCAGTTTAGCAGGGATCGCTGAAGCTTTCTTT CASSLAGIAEAFF
TRBJ1-2 . TRBV28 . TGTGCCAGCAGTTTGTTCTCGGACTATGGCTACACCTTC CASSLFSDYGYTF
TRBJ1-3 . TRBV5-1 few TGCGCCAGCAGCTTGGGGCCGGGGAATAGAGGAAACACCATATATTTT CASSLGPGNRGNTIYF
TRBJ1-4 . TRBV5-1 . TGCGCCAGCAGCTTGGCCCAGGGGAATGAAAAACTGTTTTTT CASSLAQGNEKLFF
TRBJ2-7 . TRBV3-1/TRBV3-2 . TGTGCCAGCAGCCAAGGACAGGAGTACTACGAGCAGTACTTC CASSQGQEYYEQYF
TRBJ2-1 TRBD1 TRBV28 . TGTGCCAGCAGTTCGACAGGGGGCACTGAGCAGTTCTTC CASSSTGGTEQFF
TRBJ2-7 . TRBV4-2 . TGTGCCAGCAGCCAAGAGGTGGACTACGAGCAGTACTTC CASSQEVDYEQYF
TRBJ1-6 . TRBV4-1 . TGCGCCTCGGGAACAGTCAGAGTGTGGGTGGTCTATAATTCACCCCTCCACTTT CASGTVRVWVVYNSPLHF
TRBJ2-3 . TRBV3-1/TRBV3-2 . TGTGCCAGCAGCCAACGTCCAGGGGTAGGACGGGAGGACTACACAGATACGCAGTATTTT CASSQRPGVGREDYTDTQYF
TRBJ2-1 . TRBV7-3 few TGTGCCAGCAGCTCACATAAAAGCTCCTACAATGAGCAGTTCTTC CASSSHKSSYNEQFF
TRBJ2-2 TRBD2 TRBV5-4 few TGTGCCAGCAGCTTGGGCGGGAGTCCTACCGGGGAGCTGTTTTTT CASSLGGSPTGELFF
TRBJ1-2 . TRBV6-6 . TGTGCCAGCAGTTATCGAAAGGACTATGGCTACACCTTC CASSYRKDYGYTF
TRBJ2-3 TRBD2 TRBV5-1 . TGCGCCAGCAGCTTGGCAACCCCCACTAGCGGGAGCGTGGATACGCAGTATTTT CASSLATPTSGSVDTQYF
TRBJ2-2 . TRBV7-2 . TGTGCCAGCAGCCGTCCACCGTCGGGGCTAGCTGGAATCACCGGGGAGCTGTTTTTT CASSRPPSGLAGITGELFF